A single sample gave rise to the 26 T cell receptor beta chains below, sequenced in a study of blood T cell repertoires in COVID-19. Using immunoSEQ multiplex PCR, the repertoire was profiled, and TCRdb retains in-frame clones only, with some absent. The data show about 140,000 clones, with about 91% seen just once and about 1.6% held by the top ten. Sequencing input: peripheral blood. The receptors were sampled from a woman in her fifties or sixties with acute or convalescent COVID-19.

The rearrangement joins TRBV24-1 to TRBJ2-7; 12 nucleotides line up with TRBD1. Germline CDR1 reads KGHDR; CDR2 reads SFDVKD. CDR3 length: 20 residues. V shed 7 bases and J 0 bases; nucleotides not matched to a gene: 18. The CDR3 coding sequence is TGTGCCACCAGGATGATTTGGGGACAGGGGGCGCAGATCGCCTCCTACGAGCAGTACTTC. Amino acid sequence: CATRMIWGQGAQIASYEQYF.

V usage is TRBV7-9 and J usage is TRBJ2-5; D remains unclear. The CDR3 has 14 residues. Germline assignment: CDR1 SEHNR and CDR2 FQNEAQ (reference sequence). With 0 bases removed from V and 1 base from J, the gap between germline ends came to 6 bases. DNA of the CDR3: TGTGCCAGCAGCTTAGCGGAGTTCCAAGAGACCCAGTACTTC. Amino acid sequence: CASSLAEFQETQYF.

The chain employs TRBV11-3 and TRBJ2-1; 9 nucleotides match TRBD1. CDR1 and CDR2 (germline): SGHNT, YENEEA. This CDR3 region has 14 residues. The V gene end was trimmed by 4 bases and the J gene end by 9 bases; junction bases not matched to a gene: 7. CDR3 residues: CASSSGTGYGEQFF. CDR3 sequence (DNA): TGTGCCAGCAGCTCCGGGACAGGGTACGGTGAGCAGTTCTTC.

The chain recombines TRBV27 with TRBJ2-3; TRBD2 matches at 11 bases. V was pared by 6 bases and J by 2 bases, with 7 bases of the junction left unmatched. From germline, CDR1 is MNHEY and CDR2 SMNVEV (reference sequence). The CDR3 spans 16 residues. The CDR3 here is CASRLTSGAYTDTQYF. CDR3 in DNA: TGTGCCAGCAGACTGACTAGCGGGGCTTACACAGATACGCAGTATTTT.

This chain links TRBV3-1 (or the pseudogene TRBV3-2) with TRBJ1-2; TRBD1 might be the D (5 bases). Trimming stripped 2 bases from V and 8 bases from J, with 12 bases between. This CDR3 contains 13 residues. CDR1 and CDR2 (germline): LGHDT, YNNKEL (reference sequence). CDR3 residues: CASSQLGGEGYTF. The CDR3 DNA reads as TGTGCCAGCAGCCAACTGGGAGGGGAGGGCTACACCTTC.

In regard to this clone: At one end, the junction sequence differs from germline, possibly due to a read error. The chain recombines TRBV24-1 with TRBJ2-2, with TRBD1 matching over 8 bases. This CDR3 has 13 amino acids. The germline V gene has CDR1 KGHDR and CDR2 SFDVKD. The CDR3 nucleotides are TGTGCCACCAGTGATCTAGCCACAGGGGGGCTGTTTTTT. Translated, it gives CATSDLATGGLFF.

The chain employs TRBV15 and TRBJ1-2; TRBD1 aligns across 8 bases. Germline V gene data show CDR1 as LNHNV and CDR2 as YYDKDF (reference sequence). CDR3 length: 15 amino acids. J was trimmed by 5 bases and V by 0 bases; bases with no gene match: 5. CDR3 coding DNA: TGTGCCACCAGCAGAGATCCACGACAGGGGTATGGCTACACCTTC. Translated: CATSRDPRQGYGYTF.

The chain joins TRBV2 to TRBJ2-1; perhaps TRBD2 as D (6 bases). Germline-derived CDR1 and CDR2 are SNHLY and FYNNEI. V dropped 5 bases and J dropped 3 bases, with 8 bases sitting between them. The CDR3 runs 13 residues. CDR3 DNA: TGTGCCAGCAGTCCGGGACTCTACAATGAGCAGTTCTTC. Its protein product is CASSPGLYNEQFF.

J is TRBJ2-1 and V is TRBV6-5, with 7 bases identical to TRBD1. The CDR3 is made up of 12 amino acids. V shed 9 bases and J 10 bases; nucleotides not matched to a gene: 9. Germline V lookup: CDR1 MNHEY, CDR2 SVGAGI. Written as DNA, the CDR3 is TGTGCCAGTGGACAGGATAAGGAGGAGCAGTTCTTC. It is translated as CASGQDKEEQFF.

The CDR3 protein is CASSHLARRGGSNQPQHF. In DNA, the CDR3 is TGTGCCAGCAGCCACTTAGCGAGGCGGGGAGGTAGCAATCAGCCCCAGCATTTT. V usage is TRBV7-8 and J usage is TRBJ1-5; unclear D gene. The V end was cut by 5 bases, the J end by 0 bases, with 20 bases between. The CDR3 sequence is 18 residues long. The V gene's germline CDR1 is SGHVS and CDR2 FQNEAQ.

The rearrangement joins TRBV11-2 to TRBJ2-1, with 9 bases fitting TRBD2. Looked up from germline, CDR1 is SGHAT and CDR2 is FQNNGV. J gave up 4 bases and V 2 bases, and 3 bases lay outside the gene matches. The CDR3 has 15 amino acids. The CDR3 bases are TGTGCCAGCAGCTTAAGTCTAGCGGGATACAATGAGCAGTTCTTC. Protein product: CASSLSLAGYNEQFF.

The chain uses TRBV5-5 and TRBJ1-5; 7 nucleotides match TRBD1. The germline CDR1 and CDR2 sequences are SGHKS and YYEKEE (reference sequence). V gave up 4 bases and J gave up 9 bases; unmatched junction bases: 10. CDR3 length: 14 amino acids. Here the CDR3 DNA reads TGTGCCAGCAGCCTGGGACAGACGTTTGGGCCCCAGCATTTT. Translating gives CASSLGQTFGPQHF.

This chain links TRBV28 with TRBJ1-2; TRBD1 aligns across 9 bases. CDR3 length: 13 residues. Trimming at V came to 5 bases and at J to 7 bases, leaving 5 bases not matched to a gene. Per germline, CDR1 MDHEN and CDR2 SYDVKM. The chain's CDR3 is CASSPWTGVGYTF. Here the CDR3 DNA reads TGTGCCAGCAGTCCCTGGACAGGGGTTGGCTACACCTTC.

The chain uses TRBV7-2 and TRBJ2-4; D perhaps matches TRBD2 (6 bases). V shed 3 bases and J shed 8 bases, with 11 bases lying between them. This CDR3 contains 13 residues. The germline V gene has CDR1 SGHTA and CDR2 FQGNSA. The CDR3: CASSFGWEDIQYF. CDR3 sequence (DNA): TGTGCCAGCAGCTTCGGCTGGGAGGACATTCAGTACTTC.

This rearrangement joins TRBV4-1 to TRBJ1-2, with a tentative D call TRBD1 (6 bases). Germline CDR1 and CDR2: MGHRA and YSYEKL. This CDR3 comprises 13 residues. Trimming pared 6 bases from V and 3 bases from J, leaving 11 bases between. This CDR3 reads CASSVQGYYGYTF. The DNA for the CDR3 is TGCGCCAGCAGTGTACAGGGCTACTATGGCTACACCTTC.

This chain uses TRBV21-1 with TRBJ1-4. TRBV21-1 represents a pseudogene. The length of the CDR3 is 15 residues. The CDR3 DNA reads TGTGCCAGCAGAGCGGTTTTGGGGTCGGATGAAAAACTGTTTTTT. Translated, it gives CASRAVLGSDEKLFF.

This clone turned up a few times. The chain couples TRBV5-4 to TRBJ1-6; 7 bases are shared with TRBD1. From germline, CDR1 is SGHNT and CDR2 YYREEE (reference sequence). This CDR3 is 16 amino acids long. With 3 bases clipped from V and 10 bases from J, the junction kept 13 bases outside the gene matches. The CDR3 sequence is CASSSQGNGVGSPLHF. CDR3 nucleotide sequence: TGTGCCAGCAGCTCACAGGGGAATGGTGTGGGCTCACCCCTCCACTTT.

This clone was recorded once. The chain couples TRBV28 to TRBJ1-2, with D uncertain. This CDR3 spans 13 amino acids. The V end was cut by 3 bases, the J end by 4 bases, with 9 bases between. CDR1 is MDHEN, CDR2 SYDVKM, per germline. The CDR3 bases are TGTGCCAGCAGTTTCGATACAGTCTATGGCTACACCTTC. Its protein is CASSFDTVYGYTF.

This chain joins TRBV9 and TRBJ2-3, with D tentatively TRBD2 (6 bases). The ends were cut back, 4 bases at V and 4 bases at J, with 13 bases in the middle. The CDR3 is 14 residues long. Germline V gene sequence: CDR1 SGDLS, CDR2 YYNGEE. The CDR3 sequence is CASSLGTFSDTQYF. The CDR3, as DNA: TGTGCCAGCAGCCTCGGGACTTTCTCAGATACGCAGTATTTT.

This sequence joins TRBV7-2 and TRBJ2-7; TRBD1 matches 9 bases. Germline V lookup: CDR1 SGHTA, CDR2 FQGNSA. The CDR3 contains 15 residues. V lost 1 base, J lost 2 bases, and 3 bases stayed unmatched. As DNA, the CDR3 is TGTGCCAGCAGCTTAGAGGGACAGGGAACCTACGAGCAGTACTTC. It codes for CASSLEGQGTYEQYF. Filled out from reference TRBV7-2 and TRBJ2-7, the complete variable domain reads GAGVSQSPSNKVTEKGKDVELRCDPISGHTALYWYRQSLGQGLEFLIYFQGNSAPDKSGLPSDRFSAERTGGSVSTLTIQRTQQEDSAVYLCASSLEGQGTYEQYFGPGTRLTVT.

The gene calls are TRBV28 and TRBJ1-2; 7 nucleotides match TRBD1. Germline loops: CDR1 MDHEN, CDR2 SYDVKM. V trimming: 3 bases; J trimming: 2 bases; junction bases outside the gene matches: 6. The CDR3 loop spans 15 amino acids. DNA for the CDR3: TGTGCCAGCAGTTTCCCCCAGGGGGTGAACTATGGCTACACCTTC. Translation: CASSFPQGVNYGYTF.

A few counts support this clone. The chain has TRBV5-4 and TRBJ1-5; possible D gene TRBD1, 6 bases. Germline CDR1 SGHNT, CDR2 YYREEE (reference sequence). This CDR3 spans 13 amino acids. V dropped 4 bases and J dropped 4 bases, with 9 bases sitting between them. In DNA, the CDR3 is TGTGCCAGCAGCGTAGGACAGAATCAGCCCCAGCATTTT. As protein: CASSVGQNQPQHF.

In DNA form, the CDR3 reads TGTGCCAGCAGCGTAGGATTCGCGGGGGGCACAGATACGCAGTATTTT. Translation: CASSVGFAGGTDTQYF. The chain links TRBV9 to TRBJ2-3; TRBD2 matches at 7 bases. This CDR3 comprises 16 residues. Losses at the gene ends were 0 bases for V and 1 base for J; bases not matched to a gene: 5. CDR1 and CDR2 from the germline V gene are SGDLS and YYNGEE.

The V gene is TRBV19, the J gene TRBJ1-5; D gene uncertain. Germline CDR1 is LNHDA and CDR2 is SQIVND (reference sequence). Deletions cut 5 bases from V and 1 base from J, with 9 bases between. This CDR3 comprises 14 residues. CDR3 bases: TGTGCCAGTAGTGGCAGTCAGAGCAATCAGCCCCAGCATTTT. Translation gives CASSGSQSNQPQHF.

Here the CDR3 reads CASSLKTDIEAFF. Written as DNA, the CDR3 is TGTGCCAGCAGCTTAAAGACAGACATTGAAGCTTTCTTT. J is TRBJ1-1 and V is TRBV7-9; possible D gene TRBD1, 5 bases. Germline V gene lookup returns CDR1 SEHNR and CDR2 FQNEAQ (reference sequence). There are 13 residues in the CDR3. V was clipped by 2 bases and J by 7 bases, with 11 bases between them.

This clone is a singleton in its sample. The rearrangement links TRBV4-1 to TRBJ2-5; 14 bases agree with TRBD2. The V gene's germline CDR1 is MGHRA and CDR2 YSYEKL. There are 17 residues in the CDR3. The V segment lost 1 base and the J segment 5 bases; nucleotides outside the gene matches: 6. In nucleotides, the CDR3 is TGCGCCAGCAGCCAAGGACTAGCGGGGGGGCCCCGGGAGACCCAGTACTTC. Encoded protein: CASSQGLAGGPRETQYF.